The rows below give T cell receptor beta chains drawn from one sample of a study of shared clonotypes between healthy human individuals. The table came from immunoSEQ multiplex PCR; TCRdb's copy has only in-frame clones and leaves some out. The sample has roughly 2 million clones, roughly 94% seen once. What was sequenced was naive CD8+ T cells sorted from blood. The receptor source for this set is a man aged 18 to 35 in good health. Each CDR3 is given with its conserved first and last residue. A D gene is named only where the DNA matches it firmly. Some rows have no size entry. The others give once, few or many, or a class for an expanded clone.

>TRBV7-9|.|.|TRBJ2-7
TGTGCCAGCAGCCCCCACGTGTCTTTAATCTACGAGCAGTACTTC
CASSPHVSLIYEQYF
>TRBV30|.|.|TRBJ1-3
TGTGCCTGGATTGGGGCCGGCATTAGCTCTGGAAACACCATATATTTT
CAWIGAGISSGNTIYF
>TRBV27|.|.|TRBJ2-1
TGTGCCAGCAGTTTGGGGCAGCATCCCCACAATGAGCAGTTCTTC
CASSLGQHPHNEQFF
>TRBV6-6|.|.|TRBJ2-7
TGTGCCAGCAGTTACGGAGGGCCGTACGAGCAGTACTTC
CASSYGGPYEQYF
>TRBV5-5|TRBD2|.|TRBJ2-3
TGTGCCAGCAGCTTTGGTCGGGGGGGCCCCTCAGATACGCAGTATTTT
CASSFGRGGPSDTQYF
>TRBV9|.|.|TRBJ1-1
TGTGCCAGCAGCCTCCACGGACATTTGGACACTGAAGCTTTCTTT
CASSLHGHLDTEAFF
>TRBV7-8|TRBD1|.|TRBJ1-4
TGTGCCAGCAGCTCTACAGGGGCGGAAGGGAAACTGTTTTTT
CASSSTGAEGKLFF
>TRBV27|.|.|TRBJ1-6
TGTGCCAGCAGTTTAACAGGGTCTAGCTCACCCCTCCACTTT
CASSLTGSSSPLHF
>TRBV28|.|.|TRBJ1-6
TGTGCCAGCAGCCCCGTAGGATTTAATTCACCCCTCCACTTT
CASSPVGFNSPLHF
>TRBV4-3|.|.|TRBJ2-7
TGCGCCAGCAGCCAAGGGATCGCGAAATGGAGCTACGAGCAGTACTTC
CASSQGIAKWSYEQYF
>TRBV4-1|TRBD2|.|TRBJ2-7
TGCGCCAGCAGCCCCGGGGTAGCGGGACCCTACGAGCAGTACTTC
CASSPGVAGPYEQYF
>TRBV19|.|.|TRBJ2-1
TGTGCCAGTAGTACGGACTTTTACAATGAGCAGTTCTTC
CASSTDFYNEQFF
>TRBV5-8|TRBD2|.|TRBJ2-5
TGTGCCAGGGGAATAGCGGGGGCTGGACAGACCCAGTACTTC
CARGIAGAGQTQYF
>TRBV19|TRBD2|.|TRBJ2-2
TGTGCCAGTAGTCCGCTAGCGGGGGCCCTTAGAACCGGGGAGCTGTTTTTT
CASSPLAGALRTGELFF
>TRBV4-1|TRBD1|.|TRBJ2-2
TGCGCCAGCAGCCAAGTTGCCAGGGGGTACAGGAACACCGGGGAGCTGTTTTTT
CASSQVARGYRNTGELFF
>TRBV27|TRBD1|.|TRBJ1-6
TGTGCCAGCAGTTTAACAGGGGCCCGGAATTCACCCCTCCACTTT
CASSLTGARNSPLHF
>TRBV11-1|.|.|TRBJ1-6
TGTGCCAGCAGCCAAGGGACTGCGACGAGCTCCTATAATTCACCCCTCCACTTT
CASSQGTATSSYNSPLHF
>TRBV19|.|.|TRBJ2-5
TGTGCCAGTAGTGACTGGATGGGGGGCGCCCAAGAGACCCAGTACTTC
CASSDWMGGAQETQYF
>TRBV5-1|.|.|TRBJ2-3
TGCGCCAGCAGCTTGGATCAAGATACGCAGTATTTT
CASSLDQDTQYF
>TRBV6-6|.|.|TRBJ1-1
TGTGCCAGCAGTTACTCAGGCAGCGGGACTGAAGCTTTCTTT
CASSYSGSGTEAFF
>TRBV4-1|.|.|TRBJ2-7
TGCGCCAGCAGCCAAGTCGGCCCGGACGAGCAGTACTTC
CASSQVGPDEQYF
>TRBV5-6|.|.|TRBJ2-5
TGTGCCAGCAGCCCTGAGTCCGGAGAGACCCAGTACTTC
CASSPESGETQYF
>TRBV5-4|.|.|TRBJ1-1
TGTGCCAGCAGCTTGGGCCCCCTGTTAGGGGTTGAAGCTTTCTTT
CASSLGPLLGVEAFF
>TRBV6-5|TRBD1|once|TRBJ2-2
TGTGCCAGCAGTTACGGGACAGGGCCGGGCACCGGGGAGCTGTTTTTT
CASSYGTGPGTGELFF
>TRBV18|TRBD1|.|TRBJ2-1
TGTGCCAGCTCACTCATCTACAGGGGCGATGAGCAGTTCTTC
CASSLIYRGDEQFF
>TRBV11-2|TRBD2|.|TRBJ2-3
TGTGCCAGCAGGTGGACTAGCGGGGGCCGTAGCACAGATACGCAGTATTTT
CASRWTSGGRSTDTQYF
>TRBV13|TRBD1|.|TRBJ1-1
TGTGCCAGCAGCTGGGACAGGGAATTGGCTTTCTTT
CASSWDRELAFF
>TRBV6-6|TRBD2|.|TRBJ2-7
TGTGCCAGCAGTTTGCCCGGGGGGGGCTACGAGCAGTACTTC
CASSLPGGGYEQYF
>TRBV7-9|.|.|TRBJ2-3
TGTGCCAGCAGCTTAGGTTCAGAGGGGAATTGGACAGATACGCAGTATTTT
CASSLGSEGNWTDTQYF
>TRBV14|.|.|TRBJ1-2
TGTGCCAGCAGCCGTGGCGGCTATGGCTACACCTTC
CASSRGGYGYTF
>TRBV6-6|.|.|TRBJ1-2
TGTGCCAGCAGGGACGGTACTCCGGGGGGCTACACCTTC
CASRDGTPGGYTF
>TRBV29-1|.|.|TRBJ2-1
TGCAGCGTTGATCGGGACGGGTTCAATGAGCAGTTCTTC
CSVDRDGFNEQFF
>TRBV5-1|.|.|TRBJ2-7
TGCGCCAGCAGCTTGGGAGGGCCCGAGCAGTACTTC
CASSLGGPEQYF
>TRBV7-9|.|once|TRBJ1-2
TGTGCCAGCAGCGGGCCTGTGACGGGCTACACCTTC
CASSGPVTGYTF
>TRBV7-9|.|few|TRBJ2-7
TGTGCCAGCAGCTTATCGGAAAGCTCCTACGAGCAGTACTTC
CASSLSESSYEQYF
>TRBV27|.|once|TRBJ2-7
TGTGCCAGCAGTTTACGGGTGGGAGCCGTCTACGAGCAGTACTTC
CASSLRVGAVYEQYF
>TRBV27|.|.|TRBJ1-4
TGTGCCAGCAGTACGTGGGGCGGAGGGATCACTAATGAAAAACTGTTTTTT
CASSTWGGGITNEKLFF
>TRBV5-4|.|.|TRBJ2-7
TGTGCCAGCAGCTTGGGTTATAGCGGAGCTTACGAGCAGTACTTC
CASSLGYSGAYEQYF
>TRBV5-1|.|.|TRBJ2-7
TGCGCCAGCAGCTCGGACCAGTCCTACGAGCAGTACTTC
CASSSDQSYEQYF
>TRBV30|.|.|TRBJ1-1
TGTGCCTGGAGTGTGGGGGTTGGCACTGAAGCTTTCTTT
CAWSVGVGTEAFF
>TRBV27|.|.|TRBJ1-1
TGTGCCAGCAAGGGAGTCGCTGAAGCTTTCTTT
CASKGVAEAFF
>TRBV30|.|once|TRBJ2-2
TGTGCCTGGAGCAGCACCGGGGAGCTGTTTTTT
CAWSSTGELFF
>TRBV30|.|.|TRBJ1-2
TGTGCCTGGAGTGCCCTTTCGGTTATAGGCTATGGCTACACCTTC
CAWSALSVIGYGYTF
>TRBV28|.|.|TRBJ2-3
TGTGCCAGCAGGGGGTCCGGGGGAGTCACAGATACGCAGTATTTT
CASRGSGGVTDTQYF
>TRBV7-6|TRBD2|.|TRBJ2-5
TGTGCCAGCAGCTTAGGACTAGCGGGAGGGCTCCAAGAGACCCAGTACTTC
CASSLGLAGGLQETQYF
>TRBV2|TRBD1|.|TRBJ1-2
TGTGCCAGCAGCTCGGGACAGGGTTTCTATGGCTACACCTTC
CASSSGQGFYGYTF
>TRBV7-2|.|.|TRBJ1-2
TGTGCCAGCAGCTTTGGGGTGCTGGATGGCTACACCTTC
CASSFGVLDGYTF
>TRBV7-2|TRBD2|.|TRBJ2-7
TGTGCCAGCAGCTGGAGGCGCGGGACTAGCGGGAGCTACGAGCAGTACTTC
CASSWRRGTSGSYEQYF
>TRBV7-8|.|.|TRBJ2-1
TGTGCCAGCAGCTTAGGGGGCTGGAACAATGAGCAGTTCTTC
CASSLGGWNNEQFF
>TRBV6-6|TRBD1|.|TRBJ2-6
TGTGCCAGCAGTGGCGGGACAGGGAGGACCAACGTCCTGACTTTC
CASSGGTGRTNVLTF
>TRBV7-6|.|.|TRBJ2-7
TGTGCCAGCAGCCTCTTAAATGACGAGCAGTACTTC
CASSLLNDEQYF
>TRBV30|.|.|TRBJ2-1
TGTGCCTGGAGTTCCCCAGCCCGAGGAGGCCTATACAATGAGCAGTTCTTC
CAWSSPARGGLYNEQFF
>TRBV10-3|TRBD1|.|TRBJ1-5
TGTGCCATCAGTAGGACAGGGGGAGATCAGCCCCAGCATTTT
CAISRTGGDQPQHF